This TCR beta chain is drawn from a study of brain T cells in children with intractable seizures. The length of the CDR3 is 17 residues. After removal of 5 bases from V and 3 bases from J, the junction contained 8 bases not matched to a gene. CDR1 is KGHDR and CDR2 is SFDVKD in the germline V gene. Only cases whose brain tissue showed the highest T cell transcript signatures were sequenced. At least one anti-epileptic drug was given before surgery. Repertoires were generated with immunoSEQ multiplex PCR, while TCRdb's copy carries only in-frame clones and drops some. The profile covers around 38,000 clones, with 80% to 95% appearing a single time and 6.3% taken by the ten largest. The study, taken as a whole, reports: Only CDR3 sequence similarity suggested viral specificity, without known HCMV serostatus. Absence of clones before surgery may stem from lower sequencing depth.

In the case of this clone: No antigen is known for it.

The source material was peripheral blood, sampled at surgery. The TCR was taken from a girl aged 2-10 years with tuberous sclerosis and intractable seizures. This chain connects TRBV24-1 to TRBJ2-1; the match to TRBD2 covers 11 bases. CDR3 in amino acids: CATSAAAGTSGYNEQFF. In nucleotides, the CDR3 is TGTGCCACCAGTGCCGCTGCCGGGACTAGCGGCTACAATGAGCAGTTCTTC.